A single sample is the source of the 9 T cell receptor beta chains below, sequenced in a study of cytomegalovirus exposure and HLA in healthy donors. The primer mix had 60 Vbeta and 13 Jbeta primers. The table came from immunoSEQ multiplex PCR; TCRdb's copy has only in-frame clones and leaves some out. The sample records about 99,000 clones, over 75% being singletons. The sample taken for sequencing was PBMCs. Receptor source: a middle-aged man in good health and CMV-seronegative.

The CDR3 spells CAWTQTRNTGELFF. Written as DNA, the CDR3 is TGTGCCTGGACCCAGACTAGAAACACCGGGGAGCTGTTTTTT. This rearrangement joins TRBV30 to TRBJ2-2, with a tentative D call TRBD2 (6 bases). The V end was cut by 4 bases, the J end by 2 bases, with 11 bases between. The CDR3 is 14 residues long. Per germline, CDR1 GTSNPN and CDR2 SVGIG (reference sequence).

The CDR3 reads CASSFSEVTEAFF. The CDR3 nucleotides read TGTGCCAGCAGCTTCAGCGAGGTCACTGAAGCTTTCTTT. V usage is TRBV5-6 and J usage is TRBJ1-1, with unresolved D. The CDR3 has 13 amino acids. The V end was cut by 2 bases, the J end by 4 bases, with 9 bases between. Germline CDR1 reads SGHDT; CDR2 reads YYEEEE.

This chain connects TRBV6-6 to TRBJ1-4, with D tentatively TRBD1 (6 bases). The CDR3 has 15 amino acids. V was clipped by 5 bases and J by 3 bases, with 13 bases between them. Germline V gives CDR1 MNHNY, CDR2 SVGAGI (reference sequence). The CDR3 DNA reads as TGTGCCAGCAGTAAACTTGGACAGCCTAATGAAAAACTGTTTTTT. Its protein is CASSKLGQPNEKLFF.

In regard to this clone: The germline gene is not matched at one end of the junction; a read error may be the cause. The V and J genes are TRBV7-9 and TRBJ1-5, with 8 nucleotides matching TRBD1. Germline V gives CDR1 SEHNR, CDR2 FQNEAQ (reference sequence). The CDR3 has 13 amino acids. The DNA of the CDR3 is TGTGCCAGCAGCTTAAGCCCGGGACAGGCCTTGGATTTT. Translating gives CASSLSPGQALDF.

The genes are TRBV6-5 and TRBJ2-5, with TRBD1 matching over 7 bases. The CDR3 has 14 amino acids. The J segment lost 3 bases and the V segment lost 1 base, leaving 2 bases of the junction unmatched. Per germline, CDR1 MNHEY and CDR2 SVGAGI. The chain's CDR3 is CASSYWQGEETQYF. The CDR3 nucleotides are TGTGCCAGCAGTTACTGGCAGGGGGAAGAGACCCAGTACTTC.

The gene calls are TRBV27 and TRBJ2-7; tentatively, D is TRBD2 (5 bases). In germline, CDR1 is MNHEY, CDR2 SMNVEV (reference sequence). This CDR3 comprises 12 residues. Trimming left V 5 bases short and J 7 bases short, with 12 bases between. In DNA form, the CDR3 reads TGTGCCAGCAGTAGAATCGGGGAGGAGCAGTACTTC. Protein product: CASSRIGEEQYF.

The genes are TRBV2 and TRBJ2-5, with 7 bases lining up with TRBD1. Germline CDR1 and CDR2: SNHLY and FYNNEI. V lost 6 bases and J lost 1; bases outside the gene matches: 5. The CDR3 totals 14 residues. Here the CDR3 DNA reads TGTGCCAGCAGCGAGGGACAGATCCAAGAGACCCAGTACTTC. It codes for CASSEGQIQETQYF.

The chain combines TRBV7-9 with TRBJ2-7, with TRBD1 matching 9 bases. This CDR3 has 14 residues. Unmatched junction bases numbered 5, after V lost 5 bases and J lost 3 bases. Germline values: CDR1 SEHNR, CDR2 FQNEAQ (reference sequence). CDR3 sequence: CASSTGQGNYEQYF. CDR3 DNA: TGTGCCAGCAGCACCGGACAGGGGAACTACGAGCAGTACTTC.

The chain employs TRBV6-6 and TRBJ2-5; TRBD2 aligns across 15 bases. The CDR3 spans 15 residues. V shed 7 bases and J 5 bases; nucleotides not matched to a gene: 5. Looked up from germline, CDR1 is MNHNY and CDR2 is SVGAGI (reference sequence). CDR3 DNA: TGTGCCAGCAACGGACTAGCGGGAGGGGGGGAGACCCAGTACTTC. Amino acid sequence: CASNGLAGGGETQYF.